The rows below give T cell receptor beta chains drawn from one sample of a study of radiation and T cells in renal cell carcinoma. Only in-frame clones appear in the TCRdb table, and some are missing; sequencing was by immunoSEQ multiplex PCR. The repertoire holds roughly 130,000 clones, around nine tenths seen once, with around 12% in the top ten. The sequencing used blood, collected from a patient whose treatment included radiotherapy and nephrectomy. Receptors originate from a woman in her forties or fifties with renal cell carcinoma. Both conserved end residues are part of each CDR3. The order of the fields is clone size, V gene, J gene, D gene, CDR3 protein, CDR3 DNA. A D gene is named only where the DNA matches it firmly. The size of a clone is reported for some rows only, either as once, few or many, or as a class for expanded clones.

once	TRBV30	TRBJ2-3	TRBD2	CAWSAGGGTDTQYF	TGTGCCTGGAGCGCGGGGGGGGGCACAGATACGCAGTATTTT
few	TRBV7-6	TRBJ2-5	.	CASSFDFRSGRETQYF	TGTGCCAGCAGCTTTGATTTCCGGTCCGGCAGGGAGACCCAGTACTTC
.	TRBV2	TRBJ1-2	.	CAILGGLTPLYGYTF	TGTGCCATCCTTGGAGGGTTAACACCTCTCTATGGCTACACCTTC
.	TRBV7-6	TRBJ1-2	TRBD1	CASSPIGQGIVSDYGYTF	TGTGCCAGCAGCCCGATAGGACAGGGGATAGTATCAGACTATGGCTACACCTTC
.	TRBV7-8	TRBJ2-7	.	CASSLSNFNYEQYF	TGTGCCAGCAGCTTATCCAATTTTAACTACGAGCAGTACTTC
.	TRBV5-5	TRBJ2-2	TRBD1	CASSLAGTGTGELFF	TGTGCCAGCAGCTTGGCCGGGACAGGAACCGGGGAGCTGTTTTTT
.	TRBV9	TRBJ1-5	TRBD1	CASSVNWDSNQPQHF	TGTGCCAGCAGCGTAAATTGGGACAGTAATCAGCCCCAGCATTTT
.	TRBV19	TRBJ2-1	TRBD2	CASSEPGLGPDEQFF	TGTGCCAGTAGTGAACCGGGACTAGGTCCCGATGAGCAGTTCTTC
few	TRBV5-1	TRBJ1-6	TRBD1	CASSLAGDRSYSPLHF	TGCGCCAGCAGCTTGGCTGGGGACAGGTCGTATTCACCCCTCCACTTT
.	TRBV7-8	TRBJ2-1	.	CASSRGASYNEQFF	TGTGCCAGCAGCCGGGGGGCCTCCTACAATGAGCAGTTCTTC
.	TRBV9	TRBJ1-3	TRBD1	CASSAPRQGKADTIYF	TGTGCCAGCAGCGCCCCTAGACAGGGTAAAGCAGACACCATATATTTT
once	TRBV7-3	TRBJ2-3	TRBD2	CASSITSGGAPDTQYF	TGTGCCAGCAGCATTACTAGCGGGGGGGCCCCAGATACGCAGTATTTT
once	TRBV19	TRBJ1-4	.	CASSIGRVLGEKLFF	TGTGCCAGTAGTATAGGCAGGGTCTTGGGTGAAAAACTGTTTTTT
.	TRBV5-1	TRBJ1-6	.	CASSPSGYNNSPLHF	TGCGCCAGCAGCCCTTCGGGATATAATAATTCACCCCTCCACTTT
.	TRBV2	TRBJ2-6	.	CASRTGDSGANVLTF	TGTGCCAGCAGGACCGGGGACTCTGGGGCCAACGTCCTGACTTTC